A selection of T cell receptor beta chains follows, all from one sample in a study of T cells in Graves' hyperthyroidism and ophthalmopathy. TCRdb reprocessed the multiplex PCR reads via MiXCR and lists one record per CDR3 protein. The profile shows about 420,000 distinct CDR3 sequences, 15% to 18% of them singletons. The sample taken for sequencing was blood. The receptor source for this set is a woman aged 18-29 years with Graves' hyperthyroidism. Each CDR3 is given with its conserved first and last residue. D genes are given only for firm matches. Some rows mark clone size as missing; the rest say once, few, many or name a class of expanded clone.

j_gene: TRBJ1-5; d_gene: .; abundance: .; v_gene: TRBV15; CDR3aa: CATSREGHSNQPQHF; CDR3nt: TGTGCCACCAGCAGAGAGGGACACAGCAATCAGCCCCAGCATTTT
j_gene: TRBJ2-7; d_gene: TRBD1; abundance: few; v_gene: TRBV7-9; CDR3aa: CASSLTGNRYEQYF; CDR3nt: TGTGCCAGCAGCTTGACAGGGAATCGCTACGAGCAGTACTTC
j_gene: TRBJ2-7; d_gene: .; abundance: .; v_gene: TRBV3-1; CDR3aa: CASSQESTPVYEQYF; CDR3nt: TGTGCCAGCAGCCAAGAAAGTACGCCAGTATACGAGCAGTACTTC
j_gene: TRBJ2-7; d_gene: .; abundance: many; v_gene: TRBV12-3/TRBV12-4; CDR3aa: CASSLALMGAEQYF; CDR3nt: TGTGCCAGCAGTTTAGCCCTTATGGGGGCCGAGCAGTACTTC
j_gene: TRBJ2-3; d_gene: TRBD2; abundance: many; v_gene: TRBV2; CDR3aa: CASSEDVAGGSTDTQYF; CDR3nt: TGTGCCAGCAGTGAAGATGTGGCGGGAGGCAGTACAGATACGCAGTATTTT
j_gene: TRBJ1-2; d_gene: .; abundance: .; v_gene: TRBV7-8; CDR3aa: CASSPKAADRRGYTF; CDR3nt: TGTGCCAGCAGCCCTAAAGCGGCAGACCGACGGGGCTACACCTTC
j_gene: TRBJ2-1; d_gene: TRBD2; abundance: few; v_gene: TRBV15; CDR3aa: CATSLTSPGRAGMDEQFF; CDR3nt: TGTGCCACCAGCTTAACTTCACCCGGGAGGGCCGGAATGGATGAGCAGTTCTTC
j_gene: TRBJ2-3; d_gene: .; abundance: many; v_gene: TRBV11-1; CDR3aa: CASSFGPPTDTQYF; CDR3nt: TGTGCCAGCAGCTTCGGGCCCCCCACAGATACGCAGTATTTT
j_gene: TRBJ1-5; d_gene: TRBD1; abundance: few; v_gene: TRBV5-1; CDR3aa: CASSLEGQGLGPQHF; CDR3nt: TGCGCCAGCAGCTTGGAGGGACAGGGGCTGGGGCCCCAGCATTTT
j_gene: TRBJ1-5; d_gene: .; abundance: .; v_gene: TRBV6-2/TRBV6-3; CDR3aa: CASSYLDSLKFNQPQHF; CDR3nt: TGTGCCAGCAGTTACCTCGACAGTCTCAAGTTCAATCAGCCCCAGCATTTT
j_gene: TRBJ2-7; d_gene: .; abundance: few; v_gene: TRBV19; CDR3aa: CASSTPLGRGVAEQYF; CDR3nt: TGTGCCAGTAGTACCCCCCTGGGAAGGGGAGTTGCCGAGCAGTACTTC
j_gene: TRBJ2-2; d_gene: .; abundance: many; v_gene: TRBV29-1; CDR3aa: CSVGQGATGELFF; CDR3nt: TGCAGCGTTGGGCAGGGAGCCACCGGGGAGCTGTTTTTT
j_gene: TRBJ2-2; d_gene: .; abundance: many; v_gene: TRBV11-3; CDR3aa: CASSLDTRGELFF; CDR3nt: TGTGCCAGCAGCTTAGATACTCGGGGGGAGCTGTTTTTT
j_gene: TRBJ2-5; d_gene: TRBD1; abundance: few; v_gene: TRBV4-3; CDR3aa: CASSQEWDRGRETQYF; CDR3nt: TGCGCCAGCAGCCAAGAGTGGGACAGGGGGCGAGAGACCCAGTACTTC
j_gene: TRBJ2-3; d_gene: .; abundance: many; v_gene: TRBV7-3; CDR3aa: CASSSPTGTPTRDTQYF; CDR3nt: TGTGCCAGCAGCTCCCCGACCGGGACACCGACAAGGGATACGCAGTATTTT
j_gene: TRBJ1-5; d_gene: .; abundance: few; v_gene: TRBV7-9; CDR3aa: CASSPGVGNQPQHF; CDR3nt: TGTGCCAGCAGCCCCGGGGTGGGCAATCAGCCCCAGCATTTT
j_gene: TRBJ2-5; d_gene: TRBD2; abundance: many; v_gene: TRBV12-3/TRBV12-4; CDR3aa: CASSLGWRGQETQYF; CDR3nt: TGTGCCAGCAGTTTAGGTTGGCGGGGGCAAGAGACCCAGTACTTC
j_gene: TRBJ2-3; d_gene: .; abundance: .; v_gene: TRBV7-9; CDR3aa: CASSLGGQASTDTQYF; CDR3nt: TGTGCCAGCAGCTTAGGGGGCCAGGCTAGCACAGATACGCAGTATTTT
j_gene: TRBJ2-3; d_gene: .; abundance: many; v_gene: TRBV2; CDR3aa: CASSSRLRSTDTQYF; CDR3nt: TGTGCCAGCAGTTCTAGGCTTCGAAGCACAGATACGCAGTATTTT
j_gene: TRBJ2-7; d_gene: TRBD2; abundance: many; v_gene: TRBV28; CDR3aa: CASIPGGGSYEQYF; CDR3nt: TGTGCCAGCATTCCTGGGGGAGGGTCCTACGAGCAGTACTTC
j_gene: TRBJ2-5; d_gene: TRBD2; abundance: many; v_gene: TRBV6-1; CDR3aa: CASSLAGVGTGTQYF; CDR3nt: TGTGCCAGCAGTTTAGCGGGGGTGGGGACCGGGACCCAGTACTTC
j_gene: TRBJ1-2; d_gene: .; abundance: many; v_gene: TRBV20-1; CDR3aa: CSASPLGPQRYTF; CDR3nt: TGCAGTGCTAGTCCCCTGGGACCCCAGCGCTACACCTTC
j_gene: TRBJ1-5; d_gene: TRBD1; abundance: .; v_gene: TRBV12-3/TRBV12-4; CDR3aa: CASTRRGGGGQPQHF; CDR3nt: TGTGCCAGCACCCGGAGGGGGGGAGGGGGCCAGCCCCAGCATTTT
j_gene: TRBJ2-3; d_gene: TRBD1; abundance: few; v_gene: TRBV29-1; CDR3aa: CSVEDRGASTDTQYF; CDR3nt: TGCAGCGTTGAGGACAGGGGAGCTAGCACAGATACGCAGTATTTT
j_gene: TRBJ1-6; d_gene: TRBD1; abundance: .; v_gene: TRBV2; CDR3aa: CASSPGQGESPLHF; CDR3nt: TGTGCCAGCAGCCCCGGTCAGGGGGAGTCACCCCTCCACTTT
j_gene: TRBJ2-5; d_gene: TRBD2; abundance: .; v_gene: TRBV20-1; CDR3aa: CSARDAGTSKETQYF; CDR3nt: TGCAGTGCTAGAGATGCTGGGACTAGTAAAGAGACCCAGTACTTC
j_gene: TRBJ2-3; d_gene: .; abundance: .; v_gene: TRBV20-1; CDR3aa: CSDPTLSTDTQYF; CDR3nt: TGCAGTGACCCGACACTCAGCACAGATACGCAGTATTTT
j_gene: TRBJ1-2; d_gene: .; abundance: few; v_gene: TRBV4-3; CDR3aa: CASSQERLRGDGYTF; CDR3nt: TGCGCCAGCAGCCAAGAGAGGTTAAGGGGCGATGGCTACACCTTC
j_gene: TRBJ1-2; d_gene: TRBD1; abundance: many; v_gene: TRBV7-2; CDR3aa: CASSFRPGDRVTIYGYTF; CDR3nt: TGTGCCAGCAGCTTTAGACCTGGGGACAGGGTGACTATCTATGGCTACACCTTC
j_gene: TRBJ2-3; d_gene: TRBD1; abundance: many; v_gene: TRBV2; CDR3aa: CARGTGRKDTQYF; CDR3nt: TGTGCCAGGGGGACAGGACGGAAAGATACGCAGTATTTT
j_gene: TRBJ1-2; d_gene: TRBD1; abundance: many; v_gene: TRBV7-9; CDR3aa: CASSPVATGGNGYTF; CDR3nt: TGTGCCAGCAGCCCTGTTGCTACAGGGGGAAATGGCTACACCTTC
j_gene: TRBJ1-1; d_gene: .; abundance: many; v_gene: TRBV18; CDR3aa: CASSILEKGPNTEAFF; CDR3nt: TGTGCCAGCTCAATCCTTGAAAAAGGACCGAACACTGAAGCTTTCTTT
j_gene: TRBJ1-2; d_gene: .; abundance: few; v_gene: TRBV20-1; CDR3aa: CSANKGYGYTF; CDR3nt: TGCAGTGCGAATAAGGGCTATGGCTACACCTTC
j_gene: TRBJ1-6; d_gene: .; abundance: many; v_gene: TRBV18; CDR3aa: CASSPPYGTLGSPLHF; CDR3nt: TGTGCCAGCTCACCACCATACGGTACCTTGGGTTCACCCCTCCACTTT
j_gene: TRBJ1-3; d_gene: .; abundance: many; v_gene: TRBV7-8; CDR3aa: CASSFGGPRNTIYF; CDR3nt: TGTGCCAGCAGCTTCGGGGGGCCCCGGAACACCATATATTTT
j_gene: TRBJ2-5; d_gene: .; abundance: many; v_gene: TRBV7-9; CDR3aa: CASSLTQGRQETQYF; CDR3nt: TGTGCCAGCAGCTTAACTCAGGGTCGCCAAGAGACCCAGTACTTC
j_gene: TRBJ1-1; d_gene: .; abundance: many; v_gene: TRBV3-1; CDR3aa: CASSHPGWGNTEAFF; CDR3nt: TGTGCCAGCAGCCACCCCGGGTGGGGGAACACTGAAGCTTTCTTT
j_gene: TRBJ2-3; d_gene: TRBD2; abundance: many; v_gene: TRBV28; CDR3aa: CASRAGGPGDTQYF; CDR3nt: TGTGCCAGCAGAGCGGGAGGGCCTGGAGATACGCAGTATTTT
j_gene: TRBJ2-3; d_gene: .; abundance: many; v_gene: TRBV20-1; CDR3aa: CSAIEGGSTDTQYF; CDR3nt: TGCAGTGCTATAGAGGGGGGGAGCACAGATACGCAGTATTTT
j_gene: TRBJ2-7; d_gene: .; abundance: many; v_gene: TRBV7-2; CDR3aa: CASSTSYEQYF; CDR3nt: TGTGCCAGCAGCACCTCCTACGAGCAGTACTTC
j_gene: TRBJ2-5; d_gene: .; abundance: .; v_gene: TRBV29-1; CDR3aa: CSVTPGGWETQYF; CDR3nt: TGCAGCGTTACGCCCGGGGGATGGGAGACCCAGTACTTC
j_gene: TRBJ2-5; d_gene: .; abundance: many; v_gene: TRBV11-2; CDR3aa: CASSPPAGPETQYF; CDR3nt: TGTGCCAGCAGCCCCCCCGCAGGGCCAGAGACCCAGTACTTC
j_gene: TRBJ2-1; d_gene: .; abundance: .; v_gene: TRBV9; CDR3aa: CASSVGYQADSYNEQFF; CDR3nt: TGTGCCAGCAGCGTAGGTTATCAAGCTGACTCCTACAATGAGCAGTTCTTC
j_gene: TRBJ1-4; d_gene: TRBD1; abundance: .; v_gene: TRBV27; CDR3aa: CASSPLQGAGEKLFF; CDR3nt: TGTGCCAGCAGTCCGCTCCAGGGGGCAGGTGAAAAACTGTTTTTT
j_gene: TRBJ1-1; d_gene: .; abundance: few; v_gene: TRBV6-1; CDR3aa: CASRRTGAEAFF; CDR3nt: TGTGCCAGCAGACGGACTGGAGCTGAAGCTTTCTTT
j_gene: TRBJ2-5; d_gene: .; abundance: many; v_gene: TRBV6-2/TRBV6-3; CDR3aa: CASSYSRTIQETQYF; CDR3nt: TGTGCCAGCAGTTACTCCCGTACGATACAAGAGACCCAGTACTTC